These 5 T cell receptor beta chains were sequenced from one sample in a study of T cell changes during pregnancy in multiple sclerosis. Generated by immunoSEQ multiplex PCR, the TCRdb table keeps only in-frame clones and is missing some. Here the sample spans about 53,000 clones, more than 75% being singletons. The sequences come from CD8+ T cells from peripheral blood mononuclear cells, collected before pregnancy. Receptors originate from a female donor with multiple sclerosis, enrolled in a pregnancy study.

Regarding this clone: Just one base apart from a much larger clone, this may be a read error. Other nucleotide sequences in the sample specify the same CDR3. The chain combines TRBV5-6 with TRBJ1-2, with TRBD1 identical over 8 bases. The V segment lost 4 bases and the J segment 2 bases; nucleotides outside the gene matches: 1. The length of the CDR3 is 13 residues. CDR1 SGHDT and CDR2 YYEEEE come from the germline V gene. The CDR3 loop is CASSRDRNYGYTF. The CDR3 bases are TGTGCCAGCAGCCGGGACAGGAACTATGGCTACACCTTC.

The chain uses TRBV7-8 and TRBJ2-5, with TRBD2 identical over 7 bases. The CDR3 length is 13 residues. Germline CDR1 SGHVS, CDR2 FQNEAQ. V was clipped by 3 bases and J by 2 bases; unmatched bases: 0. CDR3 amino acids: CASSLRGQETQYF. The CDR3 bases are TGTGCCAGCAGCTTGCGGGGGCAAGAGACCCAGTACTTC.

A single count supports this clone. V usage is TRBV28 and J usage is TRBJ2-7, with D possibly matching TRBD2 (5 bases). Trimming left V 8 bases short and J 1 base short, with 24 bases between. CDR1 is MDHEN, CDR2 SYDVKM, per germline. This CDR3 region has 17 residues. CDR3 in DNA: TGTGCCAGCGCTCCGCGGGTTACTCGCGGGTCTTCCTACGAGCAGTACTTC. It codes for CASAPRVTRGSSYEQYF.

This rearrangement joins TRBV18 to TRBJ1-6, with D possibly being TRBD1 (6 bases). CDR3 length: 21 residues. Germline CDR1 is KGHSH and CDR2 is LQKENI. Trimming shortened V by 0 bases and J by 3 bases, and 24 bases separated the two germline ends. The CDR3 protein is CASSPPSPQGLPRLYNSPLHF. The CDR3 nucleotides are TGTGCCAGCTCACCACCGTCACCTCAGGGGCTCCCCAGACTCTATAATTCACCCCTCCACTTT.

The gene calls are TRBV6-6 and TRBJ1-2; perhaps TRBD1 as D (6 bases). Germline V gene data show CDR1 as MNHNY and CDR2 as SVGAGI (reference sequence). The CDR3 covers 12 residues. Trimming cost V 10 bases and J 4 bases, with 13 bases left between them. The CDR3 protein is CATLGGAYGYTF. CDR3 coding DNA: TGTGCCACACTTGGGGGCGCCTATGGCTACACCTTC.